The clone carrying this T cell receptor beta chain came up once. Its antigen remains unknown. The data were obtained in a study of OX40 agonist ivuxolimab in advanced cancers. Clones were sequenced by immunoSEQ multiplex PCR, and TCRdb holds only the in-frame ones, with some missing. The data hold about 50,000 clones, with 70% to 90% observed a single time. Study observations and caveats: Low normalized T-cell clonal expansion also characterized some of the nonresponders.

Germline V gene sequence: CDR1 SGHKS, CDR2 YYEKEE (reference sequence). CDR3 size: 15 residues. Trimming removed 2 bases from V and 1 base from J, with 12 bases in between. This TCR was recovered from an adult with an advanced solid tumor such as melanoma, head and neck, liver or kidney cancer. V is TRBV5-5 and J is TRBJ2-5; TRBD1 is a possible D gene (5 bases). This sample comprised CD4+ or CD8+ T cells sorted from blood, obtained in a trial of the OX40 agonist ivuxolimab. The CDR3 reads CASSFNRNPQETQYF. CDR3 nucleotides: TGTGCCAGCAGCTTTAACAGGAACCCCCAAGAGACCCAGTACTTC.